The entry below describes one TCR beta chain. This sample stems from a study of blood T cell repertoires in COVID-19. Per the germline V gene, CDR1 is LGHDT and CDR2 is YNNKEL (reference sequence). V was cut by 8 bases and J by 6 bases, with 11 bases left in between. The CDR3 loop spans 12 amino acids. Under the authors' procedure: Amplification of reference gene primers was used by the study to estimate nucleated cell counts. Generated by immunoSEQ multiplex PCR, the TCRdb table keeps only in-frame clones and is missing some. The D gene and trimming were derived from the DNA, and the V and J assignments and clone size from that table. The sample shows around 200,000 clones, approximately 83% of them seen only once.

Sequenced input: peripheral blood. The chain employs TRBV3-1 (or the pseudogene TRBV3-2) and TRBJ2-1; D possibly corresponds to TRBD2 (5 bases). This receptor was taken from a man between 60 and 70 years old with acute or convalescent COVID-19. CDR3 protein: CASGRWSNEQFF. For the CDR3, the DNA is TGTGCCAGCGGGAGATGGAGCAATGAGCAGTTCTTC.